The 2 T cell receptor beta chains presented below share a single source sample, sequenced in a study of shared clonotypes between healthy human individuals. Naive CD8 isolation took CD45RO-negative cells positively selected for CCR7 and excluded terminally differentiated effector memory CD45RA+ cells. This table comes from immunoSEQ multiplex PCR, and its TCRdb copy is limited to in-frame clones, with some not included. The sample consists of around 2,000,000 clones, about 95% of them appearing once. Sequenced material: naive CD8+ T cells sorted from blood. These receptors originate from a man aged 18 to 35 in good health.

As DNA, the CDR3 is TGTGCCAGCAACTTACAACAGGAATACGAGCAGTACTTC. It yields the protein CASNLQQEYEQYF. This chain connects TRBV5-5 to TRBJ2-7; D is perhaps TRBD1 (5 bases). The CDR3 spans 13 residues. Germline assignment: CDR1 SGHKS and CDR2 YYEKEE (reference sequence). Trimming left V 6 bases short and J 4 bases short, with 14 bases between.

The chain uses TRBV7-6 and TRBJ2-7, with D possibly matching TRBD2 (5 bases). The length of the CDR3 is 14 residues. From germline, CDR1 is SGHVS and CDR2 FNYEAQ. V lost 5 bases to trimming and J lost 5 bases, with 16 bases between them. The DNA for the CDR3 is TGTGCCAGCAGCCCGGTGCCTAGCATTCACGAGCAGTACTTC. Translating gives CASSPVPSIHEQYF.